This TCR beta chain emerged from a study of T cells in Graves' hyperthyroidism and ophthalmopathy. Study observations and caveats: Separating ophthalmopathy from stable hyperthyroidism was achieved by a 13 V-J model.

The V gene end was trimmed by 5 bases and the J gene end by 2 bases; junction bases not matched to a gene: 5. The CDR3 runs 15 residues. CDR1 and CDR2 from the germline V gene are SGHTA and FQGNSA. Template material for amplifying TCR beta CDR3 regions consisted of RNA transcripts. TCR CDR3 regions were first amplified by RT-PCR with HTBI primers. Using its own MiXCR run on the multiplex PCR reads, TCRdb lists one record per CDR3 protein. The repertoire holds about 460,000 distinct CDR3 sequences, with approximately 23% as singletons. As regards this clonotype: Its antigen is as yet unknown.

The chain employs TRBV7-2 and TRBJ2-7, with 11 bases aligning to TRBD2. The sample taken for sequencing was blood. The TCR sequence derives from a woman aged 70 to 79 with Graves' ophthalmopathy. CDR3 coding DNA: TGTGCCAGCAGCCCGACTAGCGGGAATACCTACGAGCAGTACTTC. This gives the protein CASSPTSGNTYEQYF. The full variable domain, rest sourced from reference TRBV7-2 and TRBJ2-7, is GAGVSQSPSNKVTEKGKDVELRCDPISGHTALYWYRQSLGQGLEFLIYFQGNSAPDKSGLPSDRFSAERTGGSVSTLTIQRTQQEDSAVYLCASSPTSGNTYEQYFGPGTRLTVT.